This entry lists 8 T cell receptor beta chains sequenced from one sample in a study of T cells expressing NK-cell markers. Reprocessing the 5' RACE reads, TCRdb reports a single entry for every CDR3 protein and omits DNA. The ten most abundant clones cover 20% to 25% of a sample with several hundred distinct CDR3 sequences. The sequencing input was blood T cells: a sorted CD56 or NKG2C T cell subset, CD4+ or CD8+ T cells, or bulk PBMC T cells (not recorded which). The receptors stem from a woman aged 18-69 years in good health.

Frequency places this clonotype as medium-sized. CDR3 amino acids: CASSRTSGGTYNEQFF. V is TRBV6-4 and J is TRBJ2-1; TCRdb's D call of TRBD2 is untestable without DNA. Per germline, CDR1 MRHNA and CDR2 SNTAGT. This CDR3 spans 16 amino acids.

The chain combines TRBV2 with TRBJ2-1; TCRdb gives TRBD2 as the D gene, but with no DNA this cannot be confirmed. Germline CDR1 and CDR2: SNHLY and FYNNEI. The CDR3 spans 14 residues. The CDR3 is CALMRGGEFDEQFF.

Frequency places this clonotype as large (0.1 to 1%). The genes are TRBV4-3 and TRBJ2-1; lacking DNA, the TRBD1 call made by TCRdb goes unchecked. Germline V gene lookup returns CDR1 LGHNA and CDR2 YSLEER. The CDR3 is 16 residues long. The CDR3 sequence: CASSQDGAEAYNEQFF.

By frequency, this clonotype registers medium-sized (0.01 to 0.1%). V is TRBV6-1 and J is TRBJ1-5. This CDR3 region has 16 residues. Germline CDR1 and CDR2: MNHNS and SASEGT. The CDR3: CASSEDGGGGNQPQHF.

This clonotype is deemed large (0.1 to 1%) by its frequency. The chain uses TRBV20-1 and TRBJ2-1; the TCRdb D gene call, TRBD1, has no DNA to confirm it. This CDR3 spans 15 amino acids. Per the germline V gene, CDR1 is DFQATT and CDR2 is SNEGSKA (reference sequence). The CDR3 sequence: CSAREDRDRSGEQFF.

By frequency, this clonotype is medium-sized. The rearrangement uses TRBV6-2 or TRBV6-3 and TRBJ2-2; TCRdb's D gene call, TRBD2, goes unchecked for lack of DNA. CDR1 and CDR2 (germline): MNHEY, SVGEGT. The CDR3 consists of 15 residues. The CDR3 reads CASSFLAENTGELFF.

This clonotype is labeled medium-sized (0.01 to 0.1%) based on frequency. The rearrangement joins TRBV6-4 to TRBJ2-3; lacking DNA, the TRBD1 call made by TCRdb goes unchecked. The CDR3 has 14 amino acids. Germline V gene sequence: CDR1 MRHNA, CDR2 SNTAGT. CDR3 loop: CASSAGTGADTQYF.

This clonotype shows up as medium-sized by frequency. The chain employs TRBV20-1 and TRBJ1-1; TCRdb reports TRBD1, a call that lacks DNA to check it against. CDR1 is DFQATT, CDR2 SNEGSKA, per germline (reference sequence). The CDR3 has 14 amino acids. CDR3 sequence: CSARPYRENTEAFF.